This TCR beta chain was documented in a study of blood T cell repertoires in COVID-19. Sequencing used immunoSEQ multiplex PCR; TCRdb keeps in-frame clones, though not all of them. The sample shows 250,000 to 350,000 clones, about 87% of them seen only once. CDR1 and CDR2 from the germline V gene are SGHVS and FQNEAQ. The V and J ends lost 8 bases and 6 bases, in that order; junction bases with no gene match: 19. The CDR3 runs to 17 residues. The rearrangement joins TRBV7-8 to TRBJ2-1, with 7 nucleotides matching TRBD2. This TCR was sampled from a woman between 50 and 59 years old who had recovered from COVID-19. What was sequenced was PBMCs or T cells enriched from blood (not recorded which). The CDR3 bases are TGTGCCAGCTCAGGCGGGAGTTTCCTGACAGAAATCAATGAGCAGTTCTTC. This codes for CASSGGSFLTEINEQFF.